The 9 T cell receptor beta chains presented below share a single source sample, sequenced in a study of T-cell reconstitution after alpha-beta-depleted transplantation in children. As it was prepared, the TCRbeta library received unique molecular identifiers. TCRdb itself ran the PCR reads through MiXCR, one entry per CDR3 protein. This table holds 100,000 or so distinct CDR3 sequences, roughly 7.6% found once. This material consisted of PBMCs, taken before TCRalphabeta/CD19-depleted stem cell transplant. Every receptor here comes from a boy younger than 10 with acute lymphoblastic leukemia, due to receive a stem cell transplant.

The sample holds many counts of this clonotype. The genes are TRBV6-2 or TRBV6-3 and TRBJ2-1; no reliable D call. From germline, CDR1 is MNHEY and CDR2 SVGEGT. V was clipped by 6 bases and J by 4 bases, with 4 bases between them. This CDR3 region has 11 residues. CDR3 in amino acids: CASRDYNEQFF. CDR3 sequence (DNA): TGTGCCAGCAGGGATTACAATGAGCAGTTCTTC.

The chain is built from TRBV5-1 and TRBJ2-5; D might be TRBD1 (6 bases). Trimming removed 0 bases from V and 7 bases from J, with 16 bases in between. Looked up from germline, CDR1 is SGHRS and CDR2 is YFSETQ. The CDR3 runs to 15 residues. CDR3 coding DNA: TGCGCCAGCAGCTTGGTATTAGGGACACATGGGACCCAGTACTTC. It is translated as CASSLVLGTHGTQYF.

This clonotype was recorded many times. This chain links TRBV20-1 with TRBJ1-2, with no clear D. The V and J ends lost 0 bases and 7 bases respectively, with 3 bases between them. The germline V gene encodes CDR1 DFQATT and CDR2 SNEGSKA (reference sequence). The CDR3 spans 10 residues. CDR3 coding DNA: TGCAGTGCTAGAGATCCTGGCTACACCTTC. Amino acid sequence: CSARDPGYTF.

J is TRBJ2-7 and V is TRBV7-9, with D possibly being TRBD1 (6 bases). V dropped 2 bases and J dropped 3 bases, with 14 bases sitting between them. The CDR3 is 15 residues long. Germline CDR1 SEHNR, CDR2 FQNEAQ (reference sequence). This chain's CDR3 is CASSLFGDTHYEQYF. In DNA form, the CDR3 reads TGTGCCAGCAGCTTATTTGGGGACACCCACTACGAGCAGTACTTC.

The V gene is TRBV20-1, the J gene TRBJ1-3; 7 nucleotides line up with TRBD1. The CDR3 extends over 13 amino acids. Germline V gene lookup returns CDR1 DFQATT and CDR2 SNEGSKA (reference sequence). V was clipped by 5 bases and J by 2 bases; unmatched bases: 3. The CDR3 sequence: CSALDRAGNTIYF. The CDR3 DNA follows: TGCAGTGCTCTCGACAGGGCTGGAAACACCATATATTTT.

This clonotype has at least ten counts. The gene calls are TRBV4-1 and TRBJ2-3; D not resolved. Germline CDR1 MGHRA, CDR2 YSYEKL. The ends were cut back, 4 bases at V and 6 bases at J, with 11 bases in the middle. The CDR3 length is 13 residues. The CDR3 sequence: CASSLRLEDTQYF. CDR3 in DNA: TGCGCCAGCAGCCTCAGACTGGAGGATACGCAGTATTTT.

This clonotype has a count of ten or more. V usage is TRBV3-1 and J usage is TRBJ1-6; unclear D gene. The CDR3 extends over 15 amino acids. Germline V CDR1 and CDR2: LGHDT, YNNKEL (reference sequence). V shed 1 base and J shed 7 bases, with 11 bases lying between them. The CDR3 region is CASSQVARRNSPLHF. The CDR3 DNA reads TGTGCCAGCAGCCAAGTGGCCAGGCGGAATTCACCCCTCCACTTT.

This clonotype came up many times. J is TRBJ2-3 and V is TRBV10-3; 9 positions match TRBD2. J was trimmed by 4 bases and V by 11 bases; bases with no gene match: 10. The germline gives CDR1 ENHRY, CDR2 SYGVKD. The CDR3 is 14 residues long. The CDR3 is CAVLSGGYADTQYF. For the CDR3, the DNA is TGTGCCGTCCTTAGCGGGGGCTACGCAGATACGCAGTATTTT.

The chain combines TRBV20-1 with TRBJ2-1, with TRBD2 identical over 11 bases. CDR3 size: 16 residues. V dropped 2 bases and J dropped 2; count of bases not matched to a gene: 5. CDR1 and CDR2 from the germline V gene are DFQATT and SNEGSKA (reference sequence). In DNA, the CDR3 is TGCAGTGCTAGAAGTCTAGCGGGGGGACCCTACAATGAGCAGTTCTTC. Its protein product is CSARSLAGGPYNEQFF.